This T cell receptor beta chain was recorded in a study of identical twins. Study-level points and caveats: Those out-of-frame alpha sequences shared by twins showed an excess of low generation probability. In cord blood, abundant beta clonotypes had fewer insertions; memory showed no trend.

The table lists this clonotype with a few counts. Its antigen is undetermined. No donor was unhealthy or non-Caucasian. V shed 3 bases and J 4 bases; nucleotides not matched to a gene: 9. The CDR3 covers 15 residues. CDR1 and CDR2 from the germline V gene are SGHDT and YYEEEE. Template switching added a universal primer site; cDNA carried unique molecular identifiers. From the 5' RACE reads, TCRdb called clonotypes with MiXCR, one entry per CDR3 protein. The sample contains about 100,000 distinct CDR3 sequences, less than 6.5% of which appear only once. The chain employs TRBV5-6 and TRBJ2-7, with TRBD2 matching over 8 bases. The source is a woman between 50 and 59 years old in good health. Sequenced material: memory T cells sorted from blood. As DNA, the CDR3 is TGTGCCAGCAGCTCGTTAGCGGGAACCTCTTACGAGCAGTACTTC. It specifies CASSSLAGTSYEQYF.